The subject of this entry is one T cell receptor beta chain. TCRdb's copy holds only in-frame clones and misses some; the assay was immunoSEQ multiplex PCR. The sample has roughly 190,000 clones; 80% are singletons. The data stem from a study of blood T cell repertoires in COVID-19. For the study at large: PBMCs, B-cell-depleted T cells, or T cells provided the cDNA or gDNA that made up the material.

This CDR3 has 15 residues. The ends lost 6 bases at V and 0 bases at J; junction bases unmatched: 6. Germline loops: CDR1 SNHLY, CDR2 FYNNEI. The rearrangement links TRBV2 to TRBJ2-7, with 9 nucleotides matching TRBD1. What was sequenced was peripheral blood. This TCR came from a man aged 60 to 75 with acute or convalescent COVID-19. The CDR3 DNA reads TGTGCCAGCAGCGAACAGGGGGCTCCCTCCTACGAGCAGTACTTC. Its protein is CASSEQGAPSYEQYF.